This TCR beta chain was observed in a study of blood T cells in healthy people across ages. Notes on this clonotype: Its antigen is still unknown.

Notes on the study in general: Long-lived donors exceeded aged donors in naive CD4+ cells and diversity.

The authors ran a second PCR of 7 to 11 cycles using a sample-barcoded 5' primer and a J-beta primer mix. Per-sample output comprised a minimum of 2.5 million paired-end reads containing CDR3. TCRdb re-called the 5' RACE reads through MiXCR, storing one row per CDR3 protein. Of some 890,000 distinct CDR3 sequences in the sample, about 28% were seen once. With 5 bases clipped from V and 9 bases from J, the junction kept 5 bases outside the gene matches. The CDR3 runs 14 residues. Germline V gene lookup returns CDR1 SGHTA and CDR2 FQGNSA. These data are also associated with another study on T cells of mothers and their children. That paper states: Mother-child pairs who were related displayed a slightly higher overlap than unrelated pairs, a difference that was non-significant.

Sequenced: blood. The chain carries TRBV7-2 and TRBJ1-6; 9 bases are shared with TRBD1. The source of this sequence is a middle-aged woman in good health. The CDR3 DNA sequence: TGTGCCAGCAGCCTACAGGGGGCCGGTTCACCCCTCCACTTT. Translated: CASSLQGAGSPLHF.